This T cell receptor beta chain was sequenced during a study of T cell responses to AZD1222 COVID-19 vaccine. CDR3 length equals 17 residues. Germline lookup yields CDR1 SGHAT and CDR2 FQNNGV. The ends lost 1 base at V and 5 bases at J; junction bases unmatched: 11. Assay used: immunoSEQ multiplex PCR; TCRdb lists only in-frame clones, some missing. The profile shows around 180,000 clones, 90% of them singletons. This receptor was obtained from an adult in good health. Sequenced here: peripheral blood, sampled on day 0 of AZD1222 vaccination. The chain uses TRBV11-2 and TRBJ2-3; 8 bases are a match to TRBD2. CDR3 sequence reads: CASSLALRTGGRDTQYF. The CDR3 region has the DNA TGTGCCAGCAGCTTAGCCCTTCGGACGGGGGGGCGAGATACGCAGTATTTT. The full variable domain, in which reference TRBV11-2 and TRBJ2-3 provide the parts outside the CDR3, is EAGVAQSPRYKIIEKRQSVAFWCNPISGHATLYWYQQILGQGPKLLIQFQNNGVVDDSQLPKDRFSAERLKGVDSTLKIQPAKLEDSAVYLCASSLALRTGGRDTQYFGPGTRLTVL.